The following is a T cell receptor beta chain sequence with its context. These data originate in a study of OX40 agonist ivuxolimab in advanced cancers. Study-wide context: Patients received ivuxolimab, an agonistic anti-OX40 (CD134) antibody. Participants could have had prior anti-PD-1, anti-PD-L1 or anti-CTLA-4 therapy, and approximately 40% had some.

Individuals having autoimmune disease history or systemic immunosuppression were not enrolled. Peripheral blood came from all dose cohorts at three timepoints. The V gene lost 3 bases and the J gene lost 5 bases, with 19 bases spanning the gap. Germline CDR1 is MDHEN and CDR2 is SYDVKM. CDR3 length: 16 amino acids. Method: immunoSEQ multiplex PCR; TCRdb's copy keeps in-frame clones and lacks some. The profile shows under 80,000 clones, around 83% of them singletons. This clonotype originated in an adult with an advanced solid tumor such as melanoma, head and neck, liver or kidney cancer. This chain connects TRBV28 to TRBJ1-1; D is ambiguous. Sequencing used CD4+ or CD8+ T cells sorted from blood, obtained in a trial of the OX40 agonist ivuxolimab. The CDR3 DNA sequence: TGTGCCAGCAGTTTCAAGGACCCCCGAAAGAGGACTGAAGCTTTCTTT. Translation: CASSFKDPRKRTEAFF. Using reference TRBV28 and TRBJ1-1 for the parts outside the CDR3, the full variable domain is DVKVTQSSRYLVKRTGEKVFLECVQDMDHENMFWYRQDPGLGLRLIYFSYDVKMKEKGDIPEGYSVSREKKERFSLILESASTNQTSMYLCASSFKDPRKRTEAFFGQGTRLTVV.